This TCR beta chain was captured in a study of shared clonotypes between healthy human individuals. Study in general: The cohort had two women and three men, ages 18 to 49.

CD4+ cells yielded CD45RA+ naive and CD45RA-negative memory subsets. After removal of 3 bases from V and 5 bases from J, the junction contained 0 bases not matched to a gene. The CDR3 runs 14 residues. Germline loops: CDR1 SGHNT, CDR2 YENEEA. The assay was immunoSEQ multiplex PCR, and TCRdb's table has in-frame clones only and misses some. The table includes 950,000 to 1,100,000 clones, approximately 80% detected once. The sample was memory CD4+ T cells from PBMCs. The sample's subset: CD45RA-negative fraction. The chain couples TRBV11-3 to TRBJ2-2; 10 nucleotides agree with TRBD2. The sequence came from a man aged 18-30 years in good health. Some clones in this sample may be carry-over from other donors' samples. The CDR3 reads CASSLTSGTGELFF. As DNA, the CDR3 is TGTGCCAGCAGCTTGACTAGCGGGACCGGGGAGCTGTTTTTT. The entire variable domain, with the rest obtained from reference TRBV11-3 and TRBJ2-2, is as follows: EAGVVQSPRYKIIEKKQPVAFWCNPISGHNTLYWYLQNLGQGPELLIRYENEEAVDDSQLPKDRFSAERLKGVDSTLKIQPAELGDSAVYLCASSLTSGTGELFFGEGSRLTVL.